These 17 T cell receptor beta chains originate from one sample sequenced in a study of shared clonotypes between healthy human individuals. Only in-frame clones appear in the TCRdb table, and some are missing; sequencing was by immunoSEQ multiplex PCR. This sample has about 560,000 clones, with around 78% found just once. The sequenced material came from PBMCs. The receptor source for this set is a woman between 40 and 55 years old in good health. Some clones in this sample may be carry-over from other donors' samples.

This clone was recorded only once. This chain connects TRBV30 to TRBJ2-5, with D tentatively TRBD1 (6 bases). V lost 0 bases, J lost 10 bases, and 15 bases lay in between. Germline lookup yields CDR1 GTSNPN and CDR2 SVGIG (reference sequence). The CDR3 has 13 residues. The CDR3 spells CAWSVGQGRDQYF. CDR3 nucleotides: TGTGCCTGGAGTGTAGGGCAGGGGAGAGACCAGTACTTC.

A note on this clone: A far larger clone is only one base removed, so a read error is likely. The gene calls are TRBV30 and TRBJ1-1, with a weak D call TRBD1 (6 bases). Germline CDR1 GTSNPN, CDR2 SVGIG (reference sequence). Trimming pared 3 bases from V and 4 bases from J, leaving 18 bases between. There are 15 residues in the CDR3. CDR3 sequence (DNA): TGTGCCTGGAGCCTTGGACAGAAAAAGAGCACTGAAGCTTTCTTT. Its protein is CAWSLGQKKSTEAFF.

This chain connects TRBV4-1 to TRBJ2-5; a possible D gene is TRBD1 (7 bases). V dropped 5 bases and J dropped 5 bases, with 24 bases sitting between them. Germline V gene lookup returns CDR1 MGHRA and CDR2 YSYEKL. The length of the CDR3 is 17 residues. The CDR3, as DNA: TGCGCCAGCAGCGCAGGGGGAGGACAACTTCTTATGGAGACCCAGTACTTC. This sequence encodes CASSAGGGQLLMETQYF.

CDR3 in DNA: TGTGCCAGCAGCCAAGACCCAGGACAGGGTCCGAGCACAGATACGCAGTATTTT. As protein: CASSQDPGQGPSTDTQYF. This sequence joins TRBV4-2 and TRBJ2-3, with TRBD1 identical over 8 bases. CDR3 length: 18 amino acids. The ends lost 0 bases at V and 0 bases at J; junction bases unmatched: 8. From germline, CDR1 is LGHNA and CDR2 YNFKEQ.

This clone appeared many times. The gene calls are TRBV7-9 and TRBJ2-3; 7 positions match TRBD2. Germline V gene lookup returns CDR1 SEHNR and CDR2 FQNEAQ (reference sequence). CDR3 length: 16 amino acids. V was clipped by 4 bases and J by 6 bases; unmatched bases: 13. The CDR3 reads CASSSGLGMMADTQYF. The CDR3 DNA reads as TGTGCCAGCAGCTCTGGACTAGGTATGATGGCGGATACGCAGTATTTT.

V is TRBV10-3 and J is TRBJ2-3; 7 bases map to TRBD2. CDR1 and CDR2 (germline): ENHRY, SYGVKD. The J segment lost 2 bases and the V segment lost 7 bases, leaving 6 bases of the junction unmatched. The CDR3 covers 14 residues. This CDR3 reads CAIKEGGTTDTQYF. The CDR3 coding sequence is TGTGCCATCAAAGAGGGAGGGACCACAGATACGCAGTATTTT.

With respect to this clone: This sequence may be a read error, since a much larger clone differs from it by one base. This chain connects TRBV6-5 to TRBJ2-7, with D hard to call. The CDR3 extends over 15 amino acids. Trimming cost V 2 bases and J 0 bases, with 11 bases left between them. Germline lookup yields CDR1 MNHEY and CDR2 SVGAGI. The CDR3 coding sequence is TGTGCCAGCAGTTACAAGGACGGGTCCTCCTACGAGCAGTACTTC. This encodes CASSYKDGSSYEQYF.

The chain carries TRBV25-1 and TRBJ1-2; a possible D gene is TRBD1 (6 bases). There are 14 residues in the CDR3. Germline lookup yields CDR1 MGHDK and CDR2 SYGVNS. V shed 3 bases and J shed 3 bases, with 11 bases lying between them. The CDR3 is CASSDTRGHYGYTF. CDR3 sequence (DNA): TGTGCCAGCAGTGATACCAGGGGACACTATGGCTACACCTTC.

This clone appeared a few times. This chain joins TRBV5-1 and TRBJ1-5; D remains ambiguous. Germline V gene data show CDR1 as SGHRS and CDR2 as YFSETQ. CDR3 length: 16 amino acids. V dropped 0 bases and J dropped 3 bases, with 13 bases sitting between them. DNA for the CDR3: TGCGCCAGCAGCTTGGGGCCTGAATCGGACAATCAGCCCCAGCATTTT. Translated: CASSLGPESDNQPQHF.

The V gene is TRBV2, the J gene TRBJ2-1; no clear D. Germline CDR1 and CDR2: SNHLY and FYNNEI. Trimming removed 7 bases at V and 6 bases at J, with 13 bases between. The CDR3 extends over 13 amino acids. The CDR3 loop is CASMSALSNEQFF. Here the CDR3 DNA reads TGTGCCAGCATGTCTGCCCTCTCCAATGAGCAGTTCTTC. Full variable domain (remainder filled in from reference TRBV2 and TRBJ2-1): EPEVTQTPSHQVTQMGQEVILRCVPISNHLYFYWYRQILGQKVEFLVSFYNNEISEKSEIFDDQFSVERPDGSNFTLKIRSTKLEDSAMYFCASMSALSNEQFFGPGTRLTVL.

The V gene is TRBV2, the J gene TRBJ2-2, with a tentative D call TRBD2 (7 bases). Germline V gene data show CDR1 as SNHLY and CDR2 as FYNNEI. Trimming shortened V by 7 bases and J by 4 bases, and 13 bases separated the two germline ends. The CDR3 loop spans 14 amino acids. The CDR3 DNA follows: TGTGCCAGCACCGGGGGGCGTGGCACCGGGGAGCTGTTTTTT. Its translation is CASTGGRGTGELFF.

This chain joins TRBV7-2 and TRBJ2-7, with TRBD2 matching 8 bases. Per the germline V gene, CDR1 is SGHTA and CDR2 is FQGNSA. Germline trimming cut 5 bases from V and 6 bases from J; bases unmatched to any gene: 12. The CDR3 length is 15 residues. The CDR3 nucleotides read TGTGCCAGCAGCGAAACTAGCGGTACCCCGGCCGAGCAGTACTTC. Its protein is CASSETSGTPAEQYF. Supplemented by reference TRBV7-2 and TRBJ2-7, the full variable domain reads GAGVSQSPSNKVTEKGKDVELRCDPISGHTALYWYRQSLGQGLEFLIYFQGNSAPDKSGLPSDRFSAERTGGSVSTLTIQRTQQEDSAVYLCASSETSGTPAEQYFGPGTRLTVT.

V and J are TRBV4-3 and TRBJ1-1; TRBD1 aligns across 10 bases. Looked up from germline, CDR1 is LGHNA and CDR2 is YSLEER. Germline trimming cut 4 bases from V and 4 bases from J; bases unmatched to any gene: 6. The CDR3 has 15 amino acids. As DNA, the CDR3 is TGCGCCAGCAGCCCATCCGGGACAGGGGCCACTGAAGCTTTCTTT. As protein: CASSPSGTGATEAFF.

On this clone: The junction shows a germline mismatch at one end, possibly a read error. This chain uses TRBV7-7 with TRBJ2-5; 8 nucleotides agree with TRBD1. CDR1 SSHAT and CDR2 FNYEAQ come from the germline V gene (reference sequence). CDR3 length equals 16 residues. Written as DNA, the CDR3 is TGTGCTAGCAGCTTAGAGGGTCGGACAGGGAGGGAGACCCAGTACTTC. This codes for CASSLEGRTGRETQYF.

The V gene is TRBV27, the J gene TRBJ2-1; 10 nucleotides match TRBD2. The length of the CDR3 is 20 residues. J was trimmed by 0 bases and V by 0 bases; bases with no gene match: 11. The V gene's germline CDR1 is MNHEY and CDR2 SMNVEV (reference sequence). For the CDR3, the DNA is TGTGCCAGCAGTTTATCTCCCCTAGCGGGAGTCTCGAGCTCCTACAATGAGCAGTTCTTC. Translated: CASSLSPLAGVSSSYNEQFF.

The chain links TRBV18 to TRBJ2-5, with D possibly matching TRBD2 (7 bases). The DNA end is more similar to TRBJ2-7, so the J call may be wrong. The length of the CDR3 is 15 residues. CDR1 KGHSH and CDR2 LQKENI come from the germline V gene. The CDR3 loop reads CASSPAGGPSYEQYF. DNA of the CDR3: TGTGCCAGCTCACCAGCCGGGGGGCCCTCCTACGAGCAGTACTTC.

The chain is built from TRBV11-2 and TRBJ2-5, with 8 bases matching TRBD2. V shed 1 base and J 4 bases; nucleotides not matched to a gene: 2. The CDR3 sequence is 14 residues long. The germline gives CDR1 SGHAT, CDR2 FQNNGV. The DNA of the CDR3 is TGTGCCAGCAGCTTAGCGGGAGGGCGAGAGACCCAGTACTTC. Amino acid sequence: CASSLAGGRETQYF.